A single T cell receptor beta chain is shown here with its context. Antigen specificity is unknown. This entry comes from a study of identical twins. Study-wide results and limits: Invariant MAIT and iNKT cells may have partly biased zero-insertion analyses.

The CDR3 is made up of 13 amino acids. Between the trimmed V and J ends, which lost 6 bases and 5 bases, there was a span of 13 bases. TCRdb itself ran the 5' RACE reads through MiXCR, one entry per CDR3 protein. The table has roughly 720,000 distinct CDR3 sequences, about 20% seen once; the top ten hold less than 15%. These data also formed part of another study, on T cells expressing NK-cell markers.

Material: PBMCs. The clonotype was recovered from a woman between 18 and 29 years old in good health. The chain links TRBV12-3 or TRBV12-4 to TRBJ1-2; D is ambiguous. CDR3 sequence: CASRIRGEYGYTF. As DNA, the CDR3 is TGTGCCAGCAGGATCCGTGGGGAGTATGGCTACACCTTC.